This T cell receptor beta chain was identified in a study of blood T cell repertoires in COVID-19. About the research overall: Samples came from the United States, Italy and Spain, spanning acute and convalescent COVID-19.

Measured with immunoSEQ multiplex PCR; TCRdb has only the in-frame clones, and not every one. The profile shows about 220,000 clones, roughly 85% of them singletons. Participant ages covered roughly 18 to 89 years across 24 US areas. Which cohort a participant joined came from the clinical history participants gave. Sample: PBMCs or T cells enriched from blood (not recorded which). This TCR was sampled from a woman aged 40 to 55 with acute COVID-19.

CDR3: CATSDRTGTGDQPQHF. The CDR3 DNA sequence: TGTGCCACCAGTGATAGAACCGGGACAGGGGATCAGCCCCAGCATTTT. The chain employs TRBV24-1 and TRBJ1-5, with TRBD1 matching 10 bases. V was clipped by 3 bases and J by 5 bases; unmatched bases: 6. Germline V gene sequence: CDR1 KGHDR, CDR2 SFDVKD. The CDR3 consists of 16 residues.